This T cell receptor (beta chain) was profiled in a study of Graves' ophthalmopathy and Graves' hyperthyroidism. Whole-study context: Peripheral blood sampling preceded any treatment and occurred at initial diagnosis. Whole-study results and caveats: Clonotypes were expanded in thyroid at above 0.001 frequency, and most also appeared in blood.

With a duration under 3 months, ophthalmopathy in the donors showed moderate-to-severe activity, CAS ≥3 and NOSPECS ≥4. Transcripts of RNA were the source for amplifying TCR beta CDR3 regions. Investigators did first-round RT-PCR with HTBI primers, then second-round multiplex PCR. TCRdb fed the multiplex PCR reads into MiXCR, producing one record per CDR3 protein. Here the sample spans 300,000 to 350,000 distinct CDR3 sequences, about a sixth being singletons. Turning to this clonotype: Its matching antigen is unknown.

The CDR3 is made up of 15 amino acids. After removal of 4 bases from V and 5 bases from J, the junction contained 9 bases not matched to a gene. Germline loops: CDR1 MNHEY, CDR2 SVGEGT. Sequencing was carried out using peripheral blood. This rearrangement joins TRBV6-2 or TRBV6-3 to TRBJ2-5; the match to TRBD2 covers 8 bases. The clonotype was recovered from an adult man with Graves' ophthalmopathy. Written as DNA, the CDR3 is TGTGCCAGCAGTTGGCCCCTTAGCGGGACGGAGACCCAGTACTTC. This encodes CASSWPLSGTETQYF.